This TCR beta chain appears in the sequencing data of a study of blood T cells in healthy people across ages (dated by TCRdb to between 2014 and 2016). As for the study more broadly: In model experiments, roughly one uniquely barcoded TCR beta cDNA molecule per two T cells was captured by template switching. To track age-related changes in TCR beta repertoire diversity, the study relied on deep sequencing normalized with unique cDNA molecular identifiers. The study analyzed two additional independent replicas of 1 million unique cDNA reads from the same blood draw for two donors, one aged 18 to 30 and one aged 80 or older. To avoid experimental bias, donors of different ages were spread randomly across the sequencing lanes. The donors were divided into four age groups: young (average about 15 years), middle-aged (about 41), aged (about 60) and long-lived (approximately 74).

The donors were roughly 40 Caucasian individuals from Russia, aged roughly 6 to 100 years, who were systemically healthy. Roughly 10 milliliters of peripheral blood were drawn from each donor into EDTA-treated Vacutainer tubes. Ficoll-Paque density-gradient centrifugation was used to isolate PBMCs, with at least 6.5 million per sample. Trizol reagent was used to extract total RNA from PBMCs, with at least 5 micrograms per sample. For every donor, an aliquot of PBMCs went through flow cytometry to measure the percentages of naive CD45RAhigh/CD27high T cells. At the junction V is shortened by 1 base and J by 4 bases, with 12 bases in between. Measured from the cysteine to the phenylalanine, the CDR3 is 15 residues long. Only the CDR3 DNA is retained, 45 bases long and in frame from the first base. CDR1 and CDR2 are read off the germline V gene as SGHRS and YFSETQ. The method behind the library was 5' RACE. For sequencing, an Illumina HiSeq 2500 was employed. A second roughly 6 to 12 cycle PCR used a sample-barcoded 5' primer and a J-beta primer mix. A template-switch 5' adaptor carrying 12 random nucleotides introduced a unique molecular identifier onto each TCR beta cDNA molecule. At least 2.5 million CDR3-containing paired-end reads were obtained from each sample. First-strand cDNA synthesis was performed from all RNA using the Mint cDNA synthesis kit, with priming by a TRBC-specific oligonucleotide. Following uracil-DNA glycosylase treatment, a first 18-cycle PCR with universal primers M1SS and BC2_uni_R was performed on all cDNA. The published analysis was carried out like this. Each sample was normalized by randomly selecting 1 million high-quality reads, each carrying a distinct molecular identifier. Instead of being binned into consensus sequences, reads with shared molecular identifiers were discarded. MiTCR, set to a Q25 quality threshold and the strictest error-elimination algorithm, was used for CDR3 identification, clonotype clustering and error correction. A nonparametric unseen species model with Euler transformation was used to estimate a lower bound on total TCR beta diversity. TCRdb redid the processing of the public reads, applying fastp at Q25 and MiXCR, and retained in-frame beta chains. Identical CDR3 proteins give one entry, which carries the most common genes and DNA. Clone size and V and J calls follow TCRdb, not the original study. The sample table lists under 800,000 distinct CDR3 sequences, 20% to 25% of them with a count of one. Of the sample, 3.5% to 4% is held by the ten largest clones.

Study-wide findings and limitations: Estimates of total diversity based on one million sequenced T cells were regarded as lower bounds and as underestimates. Because the CMV infection status of the donors was unknown, age-related changes in expanded clonotypes may potentially have been confounded. Observed TCR beta diversity per million T cells fell roughly linearly with age, and a significant reduction was already apparent by age around 40. Since profiling was done on bulk unsorted PBMCs, naive and antigen-experienced compartments could not be conclusively compared. A strong correlation was found between observed TCR beta diversity and the percentage of naive T cells measured by flow cytometry. Compared with the aged group, the long-lived group had more naive CD4+ T cells, fewer expanded clones and increased TCR diversity, suggesting age selection.

The table lists this clonotype with a few counts. What this receptor recognizes is not known. Base qualities are not at hand, and no much larger clone is one base apart. The chain is made from TRBV5-1 and TRBJ2-1; the D gene is unclear. This TCR derives from a man in his 70s in good health. Input material: blood. The DNA reads TGCGCCAGCAGCTTGAAGCTGAGCTCTTACAATGAGCAGTTCTTC. Its amino acids are CASSLKLSSYNEQFF.